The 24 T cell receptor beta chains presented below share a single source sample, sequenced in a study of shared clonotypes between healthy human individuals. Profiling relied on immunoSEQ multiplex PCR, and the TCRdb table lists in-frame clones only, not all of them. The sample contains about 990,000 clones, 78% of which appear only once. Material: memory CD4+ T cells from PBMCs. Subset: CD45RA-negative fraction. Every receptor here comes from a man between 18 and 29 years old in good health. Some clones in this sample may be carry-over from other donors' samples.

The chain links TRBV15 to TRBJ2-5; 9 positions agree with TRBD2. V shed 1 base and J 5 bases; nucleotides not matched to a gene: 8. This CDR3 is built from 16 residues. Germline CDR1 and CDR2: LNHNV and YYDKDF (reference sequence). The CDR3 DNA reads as TGTGCCACCAGCAGAGGCGGCGGGAGGGCCCCCGAGACCCAGTACTTC. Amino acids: CATSRGGGRAPETQYF. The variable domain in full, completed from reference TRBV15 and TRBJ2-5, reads DAMVIQNPRYQVTQFGKPVTLSCSQTLNHNVMYWYQQKSSQAPKLLFHYYDKDFNNEADTPDNFQSRRPNTSFCFLDIRSPGLGDTAMYLCATSRGGGRAPETQYFGPGTRLLVL.

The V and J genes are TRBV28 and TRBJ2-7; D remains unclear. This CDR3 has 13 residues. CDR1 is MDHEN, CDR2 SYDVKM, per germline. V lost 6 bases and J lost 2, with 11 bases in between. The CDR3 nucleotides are TGTGCCAGCAGGACCGTGGACCCCTACGAGCAGTACTTC. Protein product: CASRTVDPYEQYF.

CDR3 region: CATSGHDRGRDTEAFF. The DNA for the CDR3 is TGTGCCACCAGCGGTCACGACAGGGGGCGCGACACTGAAGCTTTCTTT. This rearrangement joins TRBV15 to TRBJ1-1, with TRBD1 identical over 10 bases. Trimming at V came to 5 bases and at J to 3 bases, leaving 9 bases not matched to a gene. This CDR3 has 16 amino acids. Germline lookup yields CDR1 LNHNV and CDR2 YYDKDF (reference sequence).

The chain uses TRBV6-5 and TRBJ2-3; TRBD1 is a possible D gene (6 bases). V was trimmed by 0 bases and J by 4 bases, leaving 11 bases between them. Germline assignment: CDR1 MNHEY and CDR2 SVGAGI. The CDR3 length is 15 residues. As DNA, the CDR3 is TGTGCCAGCAGTTACTCGGGCAGGGGTGCAGATACGCAGTATTTT. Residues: CASSYSGRGADTQYF.

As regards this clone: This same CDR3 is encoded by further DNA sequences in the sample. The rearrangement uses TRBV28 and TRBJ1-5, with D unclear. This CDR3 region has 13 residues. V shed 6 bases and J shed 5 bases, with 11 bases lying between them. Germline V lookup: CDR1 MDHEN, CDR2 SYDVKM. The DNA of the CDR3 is TGTGCCAGCAGCCCTGGAGCGGATCAGCCCCAGCATTTT. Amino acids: CASSPGADQPQHF.

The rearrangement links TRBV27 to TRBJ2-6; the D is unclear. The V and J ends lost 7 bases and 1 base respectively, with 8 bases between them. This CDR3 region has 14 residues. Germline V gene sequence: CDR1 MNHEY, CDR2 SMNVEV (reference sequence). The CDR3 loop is CASIIESGANVLTF. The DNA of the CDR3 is TGTGCCAGCATTATAGAATCTGGGGCCAACGTCCTGACTTTC.

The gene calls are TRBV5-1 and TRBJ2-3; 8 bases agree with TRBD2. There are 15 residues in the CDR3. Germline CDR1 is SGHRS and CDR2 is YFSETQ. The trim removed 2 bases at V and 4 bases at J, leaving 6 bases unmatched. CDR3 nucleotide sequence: TGCGCCAGCAGCTTTAGCGGGATCGGCGCAGATACGCAGTATTTT. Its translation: CASSFSGIGADTQYF.

This chain's CDR3 is CASSFMRGETQYF. In DNA, the CDR3 is TGTGCCAGCAGTTTTATGCGGGGGGAGACCCAGTACTTC. The gene calls are TRBV27 and TRBJ2-5; 7 bases line up with TRBD2. The CDR3 has 13 amino acids. Germline loops: CDR1 MNHEY, CDR2 SMNVEV (reference sequence). Unmatched junction bases numbered 3, after V lost 3 bases and J lost 5 bases.

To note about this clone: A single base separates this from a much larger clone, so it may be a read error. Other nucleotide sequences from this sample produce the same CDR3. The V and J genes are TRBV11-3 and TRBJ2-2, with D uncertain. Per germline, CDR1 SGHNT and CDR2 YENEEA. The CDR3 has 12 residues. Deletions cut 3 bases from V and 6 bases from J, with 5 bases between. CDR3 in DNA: TGTGCCAGCAGCTTGGGATCCGGGGAGCTGTTTTTT. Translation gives CASSLGSGELFF.

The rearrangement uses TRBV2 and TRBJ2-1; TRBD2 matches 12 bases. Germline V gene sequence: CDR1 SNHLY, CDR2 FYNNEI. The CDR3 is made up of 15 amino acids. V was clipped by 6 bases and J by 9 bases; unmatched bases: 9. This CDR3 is CASSPTSGSFGEQFF. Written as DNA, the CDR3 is TGTGCCAGCAGCCCGACTAGCGGGAGTTTTGGTGAGCAGTTCTTC.

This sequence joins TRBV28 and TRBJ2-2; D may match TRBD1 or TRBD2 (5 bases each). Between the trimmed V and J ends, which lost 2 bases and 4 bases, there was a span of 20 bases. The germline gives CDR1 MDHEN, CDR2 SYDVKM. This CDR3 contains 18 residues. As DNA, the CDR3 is TGTGCCAGCAGTTTACCCGCCGGGACCCTTGGCGGCACCGGGGAGCTGTTTTTT. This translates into CASSLPAGTLGGTGELFF.

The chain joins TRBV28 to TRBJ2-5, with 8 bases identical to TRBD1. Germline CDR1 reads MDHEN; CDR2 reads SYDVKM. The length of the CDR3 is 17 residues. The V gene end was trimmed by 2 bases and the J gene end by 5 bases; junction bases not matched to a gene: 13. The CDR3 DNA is TGTGCCAGCAGTTTAGGCGCCAGGGGGCGAATCGTCGAGACCCAGTACTTC. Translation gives CASSLGARGRIVETQYF.

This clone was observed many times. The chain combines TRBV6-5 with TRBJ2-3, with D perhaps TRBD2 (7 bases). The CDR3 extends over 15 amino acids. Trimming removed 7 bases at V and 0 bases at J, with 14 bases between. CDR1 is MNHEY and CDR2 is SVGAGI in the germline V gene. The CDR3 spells CASTWEGDSTDTQYF. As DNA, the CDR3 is TGTGCCAGCACCTGGGAGGGGGATAGCACAGATACGCAGTATTTT.

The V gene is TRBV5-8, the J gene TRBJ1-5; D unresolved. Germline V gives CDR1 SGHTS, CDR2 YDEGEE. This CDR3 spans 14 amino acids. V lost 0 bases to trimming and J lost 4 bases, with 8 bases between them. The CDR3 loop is CASSLDGPNQPQHF. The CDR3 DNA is TGTGCCAGCAGCTTGGACGGACCAAATCAGCCCCAGCATTTT.

The CDR3 here is CASSLHATNEKLFF. The CDR3 bases are TGTGCCAGCAGCTTACACGCAACTAATGAAAAACTGTTTTTT. This sequence joins TRBV7-9 and TRBJ1-4; D is uncertain. CDR1 is SEHNR and CDR2 is FQNEAQ in the germline V gene (reference sequence). V gave up 2 bases and J gave up 0 bases, with 4 bases separating them. The CDR3 is made up of 14 amino acids.

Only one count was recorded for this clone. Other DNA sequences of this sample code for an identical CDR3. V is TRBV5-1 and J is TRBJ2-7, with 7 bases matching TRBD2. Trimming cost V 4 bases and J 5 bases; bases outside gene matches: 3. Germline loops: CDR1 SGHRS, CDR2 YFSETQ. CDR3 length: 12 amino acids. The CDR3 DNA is TGCGCCAGCAGCCCCCGGGGGGACGAGCAGTACTTC. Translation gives CASSPRGDEQYF.

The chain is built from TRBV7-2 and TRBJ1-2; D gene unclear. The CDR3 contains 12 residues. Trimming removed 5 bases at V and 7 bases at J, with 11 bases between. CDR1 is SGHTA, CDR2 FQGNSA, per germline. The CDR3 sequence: CASSKFPVGYTF. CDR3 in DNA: TGTGCCAGCAGCAAATTCCCCGTTGGCTACACCTTC.

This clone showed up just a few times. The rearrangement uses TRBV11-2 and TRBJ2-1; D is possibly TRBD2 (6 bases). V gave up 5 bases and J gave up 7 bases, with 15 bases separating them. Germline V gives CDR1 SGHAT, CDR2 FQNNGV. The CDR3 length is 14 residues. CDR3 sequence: CASSRGNRANEQFF. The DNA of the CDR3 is TGTGCCAGCAGCCGGGGGAACCGAGCAAATGAGCAGTTCTTC.

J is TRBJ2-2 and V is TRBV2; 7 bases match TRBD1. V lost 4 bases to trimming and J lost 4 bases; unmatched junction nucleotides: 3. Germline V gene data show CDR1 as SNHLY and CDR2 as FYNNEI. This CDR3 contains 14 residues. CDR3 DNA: TGTGCCAGCAGTGTCCACAGGGGCACCGGGGAGCTGTTTTTT. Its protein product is CASSVHRGTGELFF.

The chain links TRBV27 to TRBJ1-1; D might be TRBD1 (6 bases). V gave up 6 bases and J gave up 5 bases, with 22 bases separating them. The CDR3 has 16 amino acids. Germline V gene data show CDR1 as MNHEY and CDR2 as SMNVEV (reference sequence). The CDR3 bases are TGTGCCAGCAGCCAAGGGGGGTGGGGCGGTTTTACTGAAGCTTTCTTT. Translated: CASSQGGWGGFTEAFF.

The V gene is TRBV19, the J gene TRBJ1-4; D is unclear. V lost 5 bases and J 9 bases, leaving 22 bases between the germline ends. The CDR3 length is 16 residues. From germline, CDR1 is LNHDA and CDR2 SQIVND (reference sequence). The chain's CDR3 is CASSLWQSLGRQKLFF. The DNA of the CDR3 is TGTGCCAGTAGTTTATGGCAGTCCCTCGGTCGGCAAAAACTGTTTTTT.

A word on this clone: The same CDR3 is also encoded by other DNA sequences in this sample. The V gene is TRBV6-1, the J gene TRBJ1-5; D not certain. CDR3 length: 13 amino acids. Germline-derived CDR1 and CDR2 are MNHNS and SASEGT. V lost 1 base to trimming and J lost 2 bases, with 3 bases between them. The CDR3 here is CASSEVGNQPQHF. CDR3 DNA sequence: TGTGCCAGCAGTGAAGTAGGCAATCAGCCCCAGCATTTT.

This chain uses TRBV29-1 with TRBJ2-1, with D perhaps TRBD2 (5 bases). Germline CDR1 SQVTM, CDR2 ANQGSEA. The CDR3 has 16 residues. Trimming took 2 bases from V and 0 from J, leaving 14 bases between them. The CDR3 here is CSVEFGRGGSYNEQFF. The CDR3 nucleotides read TGCAGCGTTGAATTTGGTCGCGGAGGCTCCTACAATGAGCAGTTCTTC.

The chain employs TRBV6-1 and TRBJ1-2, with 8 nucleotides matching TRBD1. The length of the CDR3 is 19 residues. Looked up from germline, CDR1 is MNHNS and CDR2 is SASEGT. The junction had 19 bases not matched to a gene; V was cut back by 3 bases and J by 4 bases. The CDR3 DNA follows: TGTGCCAGCAGTGAGGTAGCCGGACAGGGTTTTACTGGTGGCTATGGCTACACCTTC. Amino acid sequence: CASSEVAGQGFTGGYGYTF.